This TCR beta chain came from a study of CXCR3-negative and CXCR3-positive naive CD8 T cells (dated by TCRdb to the late 2010s). Looking at the study overall: Approximately 130 million TRB reads were obtained in total, roughly 1.5 +/- 0.3 million reads per library. The diversity and physicochemical repertoire analyses included more than nine donors pooled from two independent experiments. TRBV-TRBJ cluster analysis included naive subsets from a handful of donors and memory cells from 3 donors.

As to this clonotype: Its antigen specificity is not known.

The reads were generated on a NextSeq 550. The Human TCR Profiling Kit (MiLaboratory) was used to make UMI-labeled 5' RACE TRB cDNA libraries. cDNA synthesis used the entire amount of extracted RNA, and PCR amplification then used the entire amount of cDNA produced. Libraries were prepared in parallel with an identical number of PCR cycles. For the original study's pipeline: With a minimum of two reads required per UMI, MIGEC and MiXCR pulled out about 50,000 +/- 10,000 unique UMI-labeled TRB cDNA molecules from each library. Each library averaged about 38,000 +/- 11,000 functional in-frame TRB CDR3 nucleotide clonotypes without stop codons. After downsampling to 5000 UMI-labeled TRB molecules per sample, diversity metrics, including normalized Shannon-Wiener and Chao1, were computed in VDJtools. VDJtools was used to calculate clonotype-size-weighted physicochemical properties of the central five CDR3 residues, namely interaction energy, strength, volume and Kidera factor 4. TCRdb reanalyzed the reads, keeping one entry per CDR3 protein sequence and omitting DNA. The V and J calls and clone size are TCRdb's, not the authors'. This sample's table contains about 120,000 distinct CDR3 sequences. Jointly, the top ten make up 0.36% of the sample.

Overall study results and their limits: Similar TRBV-TRBJ usage was shown by naive CXCR3-negative and CXCR3-positive cells from the same donor, whereas distinct patterns were shown by memory cells. Because surface CD5, which is linked to self-reactivity in mice, was comparable between the naive subsets, TCR interaction strength was also inferred from the physicochemical properties of TRB CDR3s. Freshly isolated PBMCs were used for most assays because CXCR3 expression partially decreased after cryopreservation. TRB CDR3s from CXCR3-positive naive cells showed higher hydrophobicity (lower Kidera factor 4), lower energy, and higher strength and volume indices than CXCR3-negative naive cells. Repertoire diversity was comparably high in both naive subsets but much lower in memory CD8+ T cells.

Each CD8+ T cell subset was flow-sorted in triplicate, and 300,000 to 350,000 cells per subset were placed directly into RLT lysis buffer. Naive CD8+ T cells were defined stringently as CD45RO-CCR7+CD27+CD95- to exclude memory contaminants. Peripheral blood mononuclear cells were isolated from buffy coats using standard density gradient centrifugation. A FACSAria III was used to flow-sort naive CXCR3-negative and CXCR3-positive CD8+ T cells. Total RNA was extracted from sorted cells with an RNeasy Mini Kit. The specimen was naive CXCR3+ CD8+ T cells from blood. Read against the paper, the sample's cell subset or site label means: CD45RO-CCR7+CD27+CD95- naive CD8+ T cells expressing CXCR3 (TNR3+). This sequence originates from a human donor in good health. Some clones in this sample may be carry-over from other donors' samples.

The CDR3 reads as follows: CASSQLGRTLEQFF. The rearrangement combines TRBV5-5 with TRBJ2-1. The CDR3 spans 14 residues, from the cysteine through the phenylalanine. The DNA is unrecorded. CDR1 and CDR2 are drawn from the germline V gene (reference sequence): SGHKS, YYEKEE. With the rest looked up from the reference TRBV5-5 and TRBJ2-1 genes rather than sequenced, the full variable domain is DAGVTQSPTHLIKTRGQQVTLRCSPISGHKSVSWYQQVLGQGPQFIFQYYEKEERGRGNFPDRFSARQFPNYSSELNVNALLLGDSALYLCASSQLGRTLEQFFGPGTRLTVL.